What follows are 29 T cell receptor beta chains derived from one specimen sequenced in a study of identical twins. TCRdb ran MiXCR on the 5' RACE reads and lists one entry per CDR3 protein. The table has approximately 890,000 distinct CDR3 sequences, roughly an eighth seen once. These records were also assigned to another study, of yellow fever vaccine responses in identical twins.

Sequenced input: PBMCs. These receptors all come from a woman aged 18-29 years in good health.

This chain joins TRBV20-1 and TRBJ2-1, with a possible D match to TRBD2 (5 bases). V was clipped by 6 bases and J by 9 bases, with 15 bases between them. This CDR3 is built from 12 residues. Germline assignment: CDR1 DFQATT and CDR2 SNEGSKA (reference sequence). This CDR3 is CSAPDRGSEQFF. Written as DNA, the CDR3 is TGCAGTGCGCCGGATCGTGGGAGTGAGCAGTTCTTC.

This sequence joins TRBV7-2 and TRBJ2-7; no reliable D call. There are 15 residues in the CDR3. V was clipped by 0 bases and J by 6 bases, with 15 bases between them. Germline assignment: CDR1 SGHTA and CDR2 FQGNSA. The CDR3 reads CASSLATIHLAEQYF. The CDR3 DNA follows: TGTGCCAGCAGCTTAGCGACAATTCACTTGGCCGAGCAGTACTTC.

The J gene is TRBJ1-1, the V gene TRBV29-1; D remains unclear. There are 15 residues in the CDR3. CDR1 SQVTM and CDR2 ANQGSEA come from the germline V gene. V lost 0 bases and J lost 2, with 13 bases in between. CDR3 DNA: TGCAGCGTTGAAGATCCGGCCCAGATAAACACTGAAGCTTTCTTT. It translates to CSVEDPAQINTEAFF.

This clonotype has only a few counts. This rearrangement joins TRBV7-8 to TRBJ2-1; 9 nucleotides line up with TRBD1. From germline, CDR1 is SGHVS and CDR2 FQNEAQ. This CDR3 comprises 18 residues. V lost 4 bases and J lost 1; bases outside the gene matches: 11. The chain's CDR3 is CASSSIGRQGVSYNEQFF. The CDR3 DNA reads TGTGCCAGCAGCTCGATCGGCCGACAGGGGGTATCCTACAATGAGCAGTTCTTC.

The chain links TRBV6-5 to TRBJ2-2, with TRBD2 as a possible D gene (6 bases). V was clipped by 10 bases and J by 11 bases, with 17 bases between them. The V gene's germline CDR1 is MNHEY and CDR2 SVGAGI. The CDR3 spans 12 residues. In nucleotides, the CDR3 is TGTGCCACCTCGGGTCGGAGGGTAGAGCTGTTTTTT. It translates to CATSGRRVELFF.

The V and J genes are TRBV7-9 and TRBJ2-1; a possible D gene is TRBD1 (5 bases). Germline lookup yields CDR1 SEHNR and CDR2 FQNEAQ (reference sequence). This CDR3 is built from 14 residues. V lost 5 bases and J 10 bases, leaving 18 bases between the germline ends. The chain's CDR3 is CASSGPTEAGEQFF. CDR3 nucleotide sequence: TGTGCCAGCAGCGGACCGACAGAGGCTGGGGAGCAGTTCTTC.

This clonotype came up many times. This chain links TRBV3-1 with TRBJ2-7; D is unresolved. Germline CDR1 is LGHDT and CDR2 is YNNKEL (reference sequence). V was shortened by 1 base and J by 7 bases, with 8 bases between the two germline ends. The CDR3 runs 12 residues. Written as DNA, the CDR3 is TGTGCCAGCAGCCAAGGCTCTACGGAGCAGTACTTC. This translates into CASSQGSTEQYF.

Only a few counts were recorded for this clonotype. The chain combines TRBV4-2 with TRBJ2-3; 10 positions match TRBD2. The CDR3 runs to 18 residues. Germline V lookup: CDR1 LGHNA, CDR2 YNFKEQ. V gave up 4 bases and J gave up 6 bases; unmatched junction bases: 16. CDR3 protein: CASSLDAASGSILDTQYF. The CDR3 coding sequence is TGTGCCAGCAGCCTCGATGCGGCTAGCGGGAGTATATTGGATACGCAGTATTTT.

V and J are TRBV6-2 or TRBV6-3 and TRBJ1-1; D remains ambiguous. Per the germline V gene, CDR1 is MNHEY and CDR2 is SVGEGT. V lost 0 bases, J lost 3 bases, and 8 bases lay in between. CDR3 length equals 14 residues. In nucleotides, the CDR3 is TGTGCCAGCAGTTACTCTGGTGGTTACACTGAAGCTTTCTTT. Translation gives CASSYSGGYTEAFF.

Many counts were recorded for this clonotype. The V and J genes are TRBV6-5 and TRBJ1-2, with D perhaps matching TRBD1 (5 bases). This CDR3 has 14 amino acids. CDR1 is MNHEY, CDR2 SVGAGI, per germline. V shed 5 bases and J shed 2 bases, with 12 bases lying between them. The CDR3 protein is CASSQGTPNYGYTF. The CDR3 DNA reads as TGTGCCAGCAGTCAGGGTACCCCCAACTATGGCTACACCTTC.

The chain joins TRBV9 to TRBJ2-7, with D perhaps TRBD2 (6 bases). From germline, CDR1 is SGDLS and CDR2 YYNGEE. This CDR3 is built from 15 residues. V was shortened by 1 base and J by 0 bases, with 11 bases between the two germline ends. The CDR3 DNA reads TGTGCCAGCAGCGTAAATCGGGACTTCTCCTACGAGCAGTACTTC. This gives the protein CASSVNRDFSYEQYF.

This clonotype was recorded a few times. The V gene is TRBV6-1, the J gene TRBJ2-7, with 13 positions matching TRBD2. The CDR3 is made up of 15 amino acids. Trimming took 6 bases from V and 3 from J; bases not matched to a gene: 5. Germline V gene lookup returns CDR1 MNHNS and CDR2 SASEGT. The CDR3 DNA is TGTGCCAGCAGAGGGGGACTAGCGGGGTTCTACGAGCAGTACGTC. Amino acids: CASRGGLAGFYEQYV.

This chain links TRBV20-1 with TRBJ2-7, with D unclear. V was shortened by 3 bases and J by 1 base, with 10 bases between the two germline ends. The CDR3 extends over 13 amino acids. CDR1 and CDR2 (germline): DFQATT, SNEGSKA (reference sequence). The CDR3 DNA reads as TGCAGTGCTAGTTGGGGAATATCCTACGAGCAGTACTTC. Protein product: CSASWGISYEQYF.

This clonotype has a count of ten or more. V is TRBV4-1 and J is TRBJ1-5; TRBD1 matches at 7 bases. CDR1 MGHRA and CDR2 YSYEKL come from the germline V gene. The CDR3 runs 15 residues. The V and J ends lost 1 base and 5 bases, in that order; junction bases with no gene match: 5. CDR3 DNA: TGCGCCAGCAGCCAAGGGAACAGGGGAGATCAGCCCCAGCATTTT. Amino acid sequence: CASSQGNRGDQPQHF.

The J gene is TRBJ2-1, the V gene TRBV20-1; D might be TRBD2 (5 bases). The CDR3 is made up of 14 amino acids. The V gene's germline CDR1 is DFQATT and CDR2 SNEGSKA (reference sequence). Trimming removed 6 bases from V and 6 bases from J, with 18 bases in between. CDR3 residues: CSARTRGLANEQFF. The CDR3 region has the DNA TGCAGTGCGCGAACTAGAGGGTTGGCCAATGAGCAGTTCTTC.

This clonotype was counted many times. V and J are TRBV15 and TRBJ2-7; 9 bases align to TRBD2. Germline-derived CDR1 and CDR2 are LNHNV and YYDKDF (reference sequence). Trimming cost V 5 bases and J 3 bases; bases outside gene matches: 5. The length of the CDR3 is 14 residues. As DNA, the CDR3 is TGTGCCACCAGCGGGGATAGCGGGAGCTACGAGCAGTACTTC. It specifies CATSGDSGSYEQYF.

This clonotype appeared many times. The chain joins TRBV10-2 to TRBJ1-6, with D possibly TRBD1 on 5 matching bases. Germline V lookup: CDR1 WSHSY, CDR2 SAAADI. The CDR3 extends over 14 amino acids. Trimming stripped 2 bases from V and 10 bases from J, with 12 bases between. CDR3 nucleotide sequence: TGCGCCAGCAGTGAGAAGGGACGGAGATCACCCCTCCACTTT. Its protein is CASSEKGRRSPLHF.

This clonotype was found many times. The V gene is TRBV12-3 or TRBV12-4, the J gene TRBJ2-3, with 8 nucleotides matching TRBD1. The CDR3 covers 16 residues. V shed 3 bases, J shed 0 bases, and the junction held 5 bases outside the gene matches. In DNA form, the CDR3 reads TGTGCCAGCAGTTTCCAACAGGGGGTCAGCACAGATACGCAGTATTTT. This codes for CASSFQQGVSTDTQYF.

The chain joins TRBV12-3 or TRBV12-4 to TRBJ2-7; 8 bases match TRBD2. Trimming removed 2 bases from V and 5 bases from J; junction bases left unmatched: 5. The CDR3 spans 14 residues. The CDR3 bases are TGTGCCAGCAGTTTATCCGGGACTAGGAACGAGCAGTACTTC. Translating it yields CASSLSGTRNEQYF.

The table lists this clonotype with a few counts. The rearrangement uses TRBV14 and TRBJ2-5; D is perhaps TRBD1 or TRBD2 (5 bases each). This CDR3 is 18 amino acids long. Trimming left V 0 bases short and J 4 bases short, with 21 bases between. Germline values: CDR1 SGHDN, CDR2 FVKESK. CDR3 in DNA: TGTGCCAGCAGCCAAGAATGGGGGTTGGCCCACGCACGAGAGACCCAGTACTTC. Translation: CASSQEWGLAHARETQYF.

The chain carries TRBV13 and TRBJ2-7; 8 bases align to TRBD1. The trim removed 4 bases at V and 2 bases at J, leaving 4 bases unmatched. CDR1 and CDR2 from the germline V gene are PRHDT and FYEKMQ (reference sequence). This CDR3 has 14 amino acids. The CDR3 loop reads CASSWGQATYEQYF. The CDR3, as DNA: TGTGCCAGCAGCTGGGGACAGGCCACCTACGAGCAGTACTTC.

The V call is TRBV20-1, the J call TRBJ2-1; possible D gene TRBD2, 5 bases. Trimming removed 5 bases from V and 4 bases from J, with 15 bases in between. Germline lookup yields CDR1 DFQATT and CDR2 SNEGSKA (reference sequence). The CDR3 consists of 14 residues. This CDR3 reads CSAGSRVFYNEQFF. As DNA, the CDR3 is TGCAGTGCTGGTTCGAGGGTTTTTTACAATGAGCAGTTCTTC.

In this sample, this clonotype turned up a few times. The chain has TRBV4-1 and TRBJ1-5; TRBD1 might be the D (5 bases). The CDR3 length is 17 residues. Germline CDR1 is MGHRA and CDR2 is YSYEKL. Between the trimmed V and J ends, which lost 4 bases and 0 bases, there was a span of 16 bases. DNA of the CDR3: TGCGCCAGCAGCCCGAAGCTTGTCACAGGTAGCAATCAGCCCCAGCATTTT. This codes for CASSPKLVTGSNQPQHF.

This clonotype was seen many times. The chain uses TRBV5-6 and TRBJ2-2, with 8 bases identical to TRBD2. This CDR3 spans 16 amino acids. J was trimmed by 0 bases and V by 1 base; bases with no gene match: 2. CDR1 is SGHDT and CDR2 is YYEEEE in the germline V gene. CDR3 protein: CASSLFSGANTGELFF. DNA for the CDR3: TGTGCCAGCAGCTTGTTTAGCGGGGCGAACACCGGGGAGCTGTTTTTT.

This clonotype appeared a few times. This chain uses TRBV5-1 with TRBJ2-1, with D maybe TRBD2 (6 bases). CDR3 length: 17 amino acids. Germline V gives CDR1 SGHRS, CDR2 YFSETQ. The V gene lost 0 bases and the J gene lost 4 bases, with 17 bases spanning the gap. The DNA of the CDR3 is TGCGCCAGCAGCTTGGCCGTAGGTAGCGGAGGGTACAATGAGCAGTTCTTC. As protein: CASSLAVGSGGYNEQFF.

This clonotype has just a few counts. The chain links TRBV7-2 to TRBJ2-7; D unresolved. The V gene lost 3 bases and the J gene lost 2 bases, with 8 bases spanning the gap. Germline CDR1 reads SGHTA; CDR2 reads FQGNSA. There are 13 residues in the CDR3. In DNA, the CDR3 is TGTGCCAGCAGCTTCGACACCACCTACGAGCAGTACGTC. Residues: CASSFDTTYEQYV.

This clonotype was observed a few times. The chain recombines TRBV28 with TRBJ2-7; D could derive from TRBD1 or TRBD2 (6 bases each). The CDR3 has 17 residues. Germline values: CDR1 MDHEN, CDR2 SYDVKM. V was shortened by 5 bases and J by 5 bases, with 25 bases between the two germline ends. CDR3 bases: TGTGCCAGCAGTGCGGGGACACGGACGCTCCAGGGTCACGAGCAGTACTTC. As protein: CASSAGTRTLQGHEQYF.

This clonotype was seen more than once but under ten times. The chain uses TRBV5-1 and TRBJ2-1; 9 bases line up with TRBD2. V was clipped by 4 bases and J by 0 bases; unmatched bases: 5. This CDR3 spans 16 amino acids. Germline V CDR1 and CDR2: SGHRS, YFSETQ. The CDR3 reads CASSEDSGSSYNEQFF. The CDR3 coding sequence is TGCGCCAGCAGCGAGGATAGCGGGAGCTCCTACAATGAGCAGTTCTTC.

This clonotype has a handful of counts. The genes are TRBV29-1 and TRBJ2-7, with 12 bases identical to TRBD1. The CDR3 covers 14 residues. Unmatched junction bases numbered 9, after V lost 5 bases and J lost 7 bases. Per the germline V gene, CDR1 is SQVTM and CDR2 is ANQGSEA. The CDR3 protein is CSVLRGQGAEEQYF. The DNA for the CDR3 is TGCAGCGTTTTGAGGGGACAGGGGGCAGAGGAGCAGTACTTC.